The rows below give T cell receptor beta chains drawn from one sample of a study of T cells in Graves' hyperthyroidism and ophthalmopathy. MiXCR, run by TCRdb on the multiplex PCR reads, gives a single entry per CDR3 protein. The sample shows 300,000 to 350,000 distinct CDR3 sequences, roughly 13% of them seen only once. Material for sequencing was blood. Source of these receptors: a woman in her 30s with Graves' hyperthyroidism. CDR3s include the opening cysteine and the closing phenylalanine or tryptophan. Each record gives: J gene, clone size, V gene, D gene, CDR3 DNA, CDR3 protein. D genes are given only for firm matches. Some rows mark clone size as missing; the rest say once, few, many or name a class of expanded clone.

TRBJ2-4,-,TRBV5-4,-,TGTGCCAGCAGCTTGTCTGGGGAAAACGTTCAGTACTTC,CASSLSGENVQYF
TRBJ2-7,-,TRBV15,-,TGTGCCACCAGCAGAGCGGGGGCTCCGGGCTACGAGCAGTACTTC,CATSRAGAPGYEQYF
TRBJ1-3,few,TRBV19,-,TGTGCCAGCAAGGATGCTTTCATGAGAAACACCATATATTTT,CASKDAFMRNTIYF
TRBJ2-3,many,TRBV28,-,TGTGCCAGCAGTTTAGCGGGGAGCACAGATACGCAGTATTTT,CASSLAGSTDTQYF
TRBJ1-1,-,TRBV2,-,TGTGCCAGCGCCGTTGGGGGGGCTGAAGCTTTCTTT,CASAVGGAEAFF
TRBJ2-7,many,TRBV29-1,TRBD2,TGCAGCGCCGGGACTAGCGGAAATTACGAGCAGTACTTC,CSAGTSGNYEQYF
TRBJ2-1,many,TRBV5-1,TRBD2,TGCGCCAGCAGCATTCTAGCGGGAGATAGAGATGAGCAGTTCTTC,CASSILAGDRDEQFF
TRBJ2-2,-,TRBV7-6,-,TGTGCCAGCAGCTCGTCGAGCCGGGAGCTGTTTTTT,CASSSSSRELFF
TRBJ2-1,-,TRBV10-3,TRBD2,TGTGCCATCAGTGAGTCTATGACGGGAGGGCCCCTGAACAATGAGCAGTTCTTC,CAISESMTGGPLNNEQFF
TRBJ2-1,-,TRBV24-1,-,TGTGCCACCAGTGATTTGACAGGGTATGGGACCAATGAGCAGTTCTTC,CATSDLTGYGTNEQFF
TRBJ1-1,-,TRBV15,-,TGTGCCACCAAGAAGCAGGGACTCGACACTGAAGCTTCCTTT,CATKKQGLDTEASF
TRBJ2-7,few,TRBV27,-,TGTGCCAGCAGTTTAACCGGGGAGGACTACGAGCAGTACTTC,CASSLTGEDYEQYF
TRBJ2-7,-,TRBV20-1,TRBD2,TGCAGTGCTAGAGAGGGGACTAGCGGGAAGGAATCCTCGATCTACGAGCAGTACTTC,CSAREGTSGKESSIYEQYF
TRBJ2-7,many,TRBV28,TRBD1,TGTGCCGCCTCTTCCTTTCAGGGGGCGAGCTCCTACGAGCAGTACTTC,CAASSFQGASSYEQYF
TRBJ2-2,few,TRBV29-1,TRBD1,TGCAGCGTTGTTGACAGGGGGCGGGAGACCGGGGAGCTGTTTTTT,CSVVDRGRETGELFF
TRBJ1-1,many,TRBV12-3/TRBV12-4,-,TGTGCCAGCAGTTTAGGGTGGAGCACTGAAGCTTTCTTT,CASSLGWSTEAFF
TRBJ2-3,-,TRBV24-1,-,TGTGCCACCAGTGATAGGTCGGCCAGGGGCACAGATACGCAGTATTTT,CATSDRSARGTDTQYF
TRBJ2-7,-,TRBV19,TRBD1,TGTGCCAGTAGCCCGACAGGGGGTTCCCACGAGCAGTACTTC,CASSPTGGSHEQYF
TRBJ1-1,-,TRBV6-5,-,TGTGCCAGCAGTTACGGAATGACCGAAGCTTTCTTT,CASSYGMTEAFF
TRBJ1-1,many,TRBV29-1,-,TGCAGCGTTCTCCTCGGGATTGGGAACACTGAAGCTTTCTTT,CSVLLGIGNTEAFF
TRBJ1-1,many,TRBV7-3,-,TGTGCCAGCAGCTTAAGCGGGGGGGTCGGCAACACTGAAGCTTTCTTT,CASSLSGGVGNTEAFF
TRBJ2-3,-,TRBV5-6,TRBD2,TGTGCCAGCAGCGGGCAGGTGCGGGAGATGTCAGATACGCAGTATTTT,CASSGQVREMSDTQYF
TRBJ2-1,-,TRBV6-2/TRBV6-3,TRBD1,TGTGCCAGCAGTCAAACAGGGGGCCGCTACAATGAGCAGTTCTTC,CASSQTGGRYNEQFF
TRBJ2-1,few,TRBV5-6,-,TGTGCCAGCAGAAACGGGACCGAAACATACAATGAGCAGTTCTTC,CASRNGTETYNEQFF
TRBJ2-3,many,TRBV2,-,TGTGCCAGCGGCCGGGGACACGACACAGATACGCAGTATTTT,CASGRGHDTDTQYF
TRBJ2-1,many,TRBV11-2,TRBD1,TGTGCCAGCAGCCAGACGGGACAGGCCGCCAATGAGCAGTTCTTC,CASSQTGQAANEQFF
TRBJ2-2,many,TRBV27,-,TGTGCCAGCAGTTTTTCCGGGCCCCACGCGAACACCGGGGAGCTGTTTTTT,CASSFSGPHANTGELFF
TRBJ2-7,-,TRBV12-3/TRBV12-4,-,TGTGCCAGCAGGCCTTTGCTTAATTCCTACGAGCAGTACTTC,CASRPLLNSYEQYF
TRBJ2-7,-,TRBV30,-,TGTGCCTGGAGGGACCCTGGAAAAGTAGAGCAGTACTTC,CAWRDPGKVEQYF
TRBJ2-5,many,TRBV2,-,TGTGCCAGCAGTGAAGACTCTAGGGAGACCCAGTACTTC,CASSEDSRETQYF
TRBJ2-1,many,TRBV7-9,TRBD2,TGTGCCAGCAGCTTAAGAGCGGGAGGAAGTAACAATGAGCAGTTCTTC,CASSLRAGGSNNEQFF
TRBJ2-3,-,TRBV19,-,TGTGCCAGTAGTATTAGCGACCGGGCGTATTTT,CASSISDRAYF
TRBJ2-1,few,TRBV7-8,-,TGTGCCAGCAGCCGCGGCCGGGACTCCTACAATGAGCAGTTCTTC,CASSRGRDSYNEQFF
TRBJ2-2,-,TRBV20-1,TRBD1,TGCAGTGCTAAGATCGGGGACAGGGGGTCCGGGGAGCTGTTTTTT,CSAKIGDRGSGELFF
TRBJ1-6,-,TRBV6-1,-,TGTGCCAGCAGACGATCCCAGGGGAATAATTCACCCCTCCACTTT,CASRRSQGNNSPLHF
TRBJ2-7,few,TRBV12-3/TRBV12-4,TRBD2,TGTGCCAGCGGGCCACTTTTAGCGGGAGGGCCTGGTGAGCAGTACTTC,CASGPLLAGGPGEQYF